The source of this T cell receptor beta chain is a study of blood T cell repertoires in COVID-19 (dated by TCRdb to about 2020). Some background on the complete study: Collaborator samples came from the United States, Italy and Spain and covered acute and convalescent phases of COVID-19. The samples were drawn from two sources: the first 160 participants of the ongoing ImmuneRACE study, and fewer than 1,500 subjects contributed by 6 global collaborators. Deeply sampled blood TCRbeta repertoires from subjects exposed to, actively infected with, or recovered from COVID-19 were included in the dataset. The repertoires were released in a freely available public database intended as a resource for research on the immune response to SARS-CoV-2. The material from the prospective study consisted of cDNA or gDNA derived from T cells, B-cell-depleted T cells, or PBMCs. Nearly every sample came with metadata listing a de-identified subject ID, COVID-19 status, age in years and sex. Where available, HLA class I and class II types were obtained from metadata supplied by the sample provider rather than from assay-based typing.

TCRbeta CDR3 regions were amplified from genomic DNA using the immunoSEQ Assay, a bias-controlled multiplex PCR. The study's processing was this. The number of nucleated cells in each sample was estimated from the amplification of reference gene primers within the assay. To quantify the absolute abundance of each unique TCRbeta CDR3 rearrangement, sequence reads were collapsed and filtered. For each sample, productive Simpson clonality was calculated by taking the square root of Simpson's diversity index across productive rearrangements. TCRdb obtained this table from immuneACCESS and retained in-frame rearrangements with V and J assigned. These tables miss some clones; where compared with another copy, unresolved V genes account for less than half of the shortfall, and the remainder is unexplained. That table furnishes V, J and clone size, whereas the DNA furnished D and trimming. The sample table holds about 73,000 clones, of which 70% to 80% were seen once. Around 2.3% of the sample belongs to the ten largest clones.

In its sample, this clone was seen once. Its antigen target is currently unknown. Base-call qualities are not available, and no considerably larger clone is one nucleotide away. In Seattle, one collaborating source enrolled patients while the infection was active and tracked those patients longitudinally over the course of disease. Each collaborating institution followed its own protocols to collect whole blood in K2EDTA tubes. For TCRbeta analysis, collaborator samples were shipped as frozen whole blood, as isolated PBMCs, or as DNA extracted from either sample type. What the work shows at the level of the full study, not this receptor alone: The quantity of clinical and demographic metadata differed by source and by participant and was supplied without curation.

Trimmed from V: 6 bases; trimmed from J: 2 bases; junction bases lacking a gene match: 3. The cysteine opens and the phenylalanine closes a CDR3 of 14 amino acids. Only the CDR3 DNA is retained, 42 bases long and in frame from the first base. Per the germline V gene, MNHEY is the CDR1 and SVGEGT is the CDR2. Recombination joined TRBV6-2 or TRBV6-3 with TRBJ2-2; 7 bases in the middle match TRBD1. This sequence was found in a man aged 65-85 years with COVID-19, enrolled during active disease. The sequenced material came from peripheral blood. In nucleotide form, the sequence is TGTGCCAGCAGCCAGGGGGTCAACACCGGGGAGCTGTTTTTT. This yields the protein CASSQGVNTGELFF.